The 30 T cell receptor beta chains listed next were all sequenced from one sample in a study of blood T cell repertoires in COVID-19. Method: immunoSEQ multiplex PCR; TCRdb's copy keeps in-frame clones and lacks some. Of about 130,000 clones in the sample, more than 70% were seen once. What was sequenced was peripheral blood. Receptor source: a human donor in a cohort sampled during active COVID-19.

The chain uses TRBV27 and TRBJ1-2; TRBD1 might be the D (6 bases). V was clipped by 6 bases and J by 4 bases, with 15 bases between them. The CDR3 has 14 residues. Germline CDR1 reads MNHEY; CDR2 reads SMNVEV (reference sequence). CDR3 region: CASSRTTGRYGYTF. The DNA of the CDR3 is TGTGCCAGCAGCCGAACGACAGGACGCTATGGCTACACCTTC.

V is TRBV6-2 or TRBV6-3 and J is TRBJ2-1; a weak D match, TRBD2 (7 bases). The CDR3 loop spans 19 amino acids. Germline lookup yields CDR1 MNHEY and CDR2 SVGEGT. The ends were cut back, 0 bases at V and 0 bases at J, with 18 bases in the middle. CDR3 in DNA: TGTGCCAGCAGTTACTCGATATTAGGGGGAGGGCGCTCCTACAATGAGCAGTTCTTC. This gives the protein CASSYSILGGGRSYNEQFF.

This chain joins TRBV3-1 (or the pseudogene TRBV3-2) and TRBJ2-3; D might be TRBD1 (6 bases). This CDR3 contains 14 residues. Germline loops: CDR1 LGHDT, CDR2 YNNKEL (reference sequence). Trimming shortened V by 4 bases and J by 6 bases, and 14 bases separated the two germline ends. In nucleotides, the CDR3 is TGTGCCAGCAGCCGTTTGGGGGCTTCGGATACGCAGTATTTT. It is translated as CASSRLGASDTQYF.

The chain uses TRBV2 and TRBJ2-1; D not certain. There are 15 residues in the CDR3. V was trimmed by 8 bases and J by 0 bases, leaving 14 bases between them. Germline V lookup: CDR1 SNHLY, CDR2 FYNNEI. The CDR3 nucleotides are TGTGCCAGCGTCGTCGTAAGGAGCTCCTACAATGAGCAGTTCTTC. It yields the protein CASVVVRSSYNEQFF.

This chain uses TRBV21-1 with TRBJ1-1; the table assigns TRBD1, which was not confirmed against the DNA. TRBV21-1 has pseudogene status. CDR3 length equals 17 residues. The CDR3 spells CASINDRGQFINTEAFF. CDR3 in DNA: TGTGCCAGCATTAACGACAGGGGGCAATTTATTAACACTGAAGCTTTCTTT.

CDR3 bases: TGTGCCACCAGTGACCCGAGCGGGGGGAACACCGGGGAGCTGTTTTTT. Translating it yields CATSDPSGGNTGELFF. This chain uses TRBV24-1 with TRBJ2-2; 8 positions agree with TRBD2. This CDR3 is 16 amino acids long. Per the germline V gene, CDR1 is KGHDR and CDR2 is SFDVKD. The trim removed 4 bases at V and 1 base at J, leaving 4 bases unmatched.

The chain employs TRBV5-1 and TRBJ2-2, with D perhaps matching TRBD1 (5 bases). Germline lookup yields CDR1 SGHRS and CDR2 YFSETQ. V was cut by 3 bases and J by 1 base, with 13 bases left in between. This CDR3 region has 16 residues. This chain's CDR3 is CASSSDLGLNTGELFF. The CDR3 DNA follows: TGCGCCAGCAGCTCCGACTTGGGGCTGAACACCGGGGAGCTGTTTTTT.

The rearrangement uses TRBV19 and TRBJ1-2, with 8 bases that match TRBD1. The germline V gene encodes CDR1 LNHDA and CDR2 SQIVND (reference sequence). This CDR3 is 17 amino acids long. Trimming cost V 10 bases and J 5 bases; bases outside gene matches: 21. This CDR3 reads CATTGGTGGKLAYGYTF. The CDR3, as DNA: TGTGCCACCACAGGTGGTACAGGGGGAAAGTTAGCATATGGCTACACCTTC.

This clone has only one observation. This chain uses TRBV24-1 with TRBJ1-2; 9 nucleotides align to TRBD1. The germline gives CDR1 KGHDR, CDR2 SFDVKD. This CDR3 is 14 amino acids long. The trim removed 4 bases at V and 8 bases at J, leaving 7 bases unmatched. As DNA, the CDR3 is TGTGCCACCAGTGACCGGACAGGGGATAGAGGCTACACCTTC. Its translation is CATSDRTGDRGYTF.

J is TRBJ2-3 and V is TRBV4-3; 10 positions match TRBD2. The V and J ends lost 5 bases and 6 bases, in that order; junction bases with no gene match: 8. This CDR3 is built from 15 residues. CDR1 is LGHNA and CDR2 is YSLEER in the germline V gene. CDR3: CASSSSSGGRDTQYF. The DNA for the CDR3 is TGCGCCAGCAGCTCGTCTAGCGGGGGCAGGGATACGCAGTATTTT.

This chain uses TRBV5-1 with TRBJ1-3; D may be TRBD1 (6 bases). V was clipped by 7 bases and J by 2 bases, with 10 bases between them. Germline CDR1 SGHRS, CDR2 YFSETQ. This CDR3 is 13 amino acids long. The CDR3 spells CASHTGPGNTIYF. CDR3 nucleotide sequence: TGCGCCAGCCACACAGGGCCTGGAAACACCATATATTTT.

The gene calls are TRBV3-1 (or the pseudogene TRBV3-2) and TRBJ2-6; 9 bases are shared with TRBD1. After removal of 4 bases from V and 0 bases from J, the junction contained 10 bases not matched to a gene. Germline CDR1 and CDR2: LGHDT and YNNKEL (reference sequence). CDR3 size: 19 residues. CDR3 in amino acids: CASSLSPGQGPSGANVLTF. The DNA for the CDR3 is TGTGCCAGCAGCCTAAGTCCGGGACAGGGCCCCTCTGGGGCCAACGTCCTGACTTTC.

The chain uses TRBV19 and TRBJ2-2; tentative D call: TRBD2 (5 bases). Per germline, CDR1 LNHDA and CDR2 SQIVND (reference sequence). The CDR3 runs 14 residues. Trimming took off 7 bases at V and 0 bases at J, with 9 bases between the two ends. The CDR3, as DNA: TGTGCCAGTAAGCGGCATGCGAACACCGGGGAGCTGTTTTTT. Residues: CASKRHANTGELFF.

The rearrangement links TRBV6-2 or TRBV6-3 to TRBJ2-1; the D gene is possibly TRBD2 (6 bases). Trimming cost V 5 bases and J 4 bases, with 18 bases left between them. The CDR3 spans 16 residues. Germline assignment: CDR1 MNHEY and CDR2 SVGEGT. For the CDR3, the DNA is TGTGCCAGCAGTAGCCGGGACTCAGGGCCGTACAATGAGCAGTTCTTC. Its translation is CASSSRDSGPYNEQFF.

For the CDR3, the DNA is TGTGCCTGGAGTGCCGGGGTAGAACAGCCCCAGCATTTT. Translated: CAWSAGVEQPQHF. The gene calls are TRBV30 and TRBJ1-5; D call uncertain. The CDR3 is 13 residues long. Germline lookup yields CDR1 GTSNPN and CDR2 SVGIG (reference sequence). Trimming shortened V by 1 base and J by 7 bases, and 11 bases separated the two germline ends.

The CDR3 DNA reads as TGTGCCAGCAGTGACGGAGTGAACACTGAAGCTTTCTTT. Residues: CASSDGVNTEAFF. The rearrangement joins TRBV6-4 to TRBJ1-1; the D is unclear. The V end was cut by 2 bases, the J end by 0 bases, with 4 bases between. This CDR3 has 13 amino acids. Germline lookup yields CDR1 MRHNA and CDR2 SNTAGT.

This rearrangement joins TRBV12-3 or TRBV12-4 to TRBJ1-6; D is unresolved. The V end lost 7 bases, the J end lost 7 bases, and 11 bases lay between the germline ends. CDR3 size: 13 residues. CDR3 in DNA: TGTGCCAGCACCATAACGGGGAATTCACCCCTCCACTTT. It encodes CASTITGNSPLHF.

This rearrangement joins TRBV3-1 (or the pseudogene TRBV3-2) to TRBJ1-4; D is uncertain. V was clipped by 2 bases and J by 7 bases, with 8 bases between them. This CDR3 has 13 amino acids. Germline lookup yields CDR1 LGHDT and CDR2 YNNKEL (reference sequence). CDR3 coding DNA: TGTGCCAGCAGCCAACCCGGTCGTGAAAAACTGTTTTTT. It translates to CASSQPGREKLFF.

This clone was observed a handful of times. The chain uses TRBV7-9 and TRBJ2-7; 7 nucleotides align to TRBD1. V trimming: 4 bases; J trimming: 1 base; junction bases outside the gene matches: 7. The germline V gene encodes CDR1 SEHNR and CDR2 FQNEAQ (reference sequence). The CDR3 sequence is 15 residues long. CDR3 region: CASSSSGTVSYEQYF. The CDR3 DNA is TGTGCCAGCAGCTCCTCCGGGACAGTTTCCTACGAGCAGTACTTC.

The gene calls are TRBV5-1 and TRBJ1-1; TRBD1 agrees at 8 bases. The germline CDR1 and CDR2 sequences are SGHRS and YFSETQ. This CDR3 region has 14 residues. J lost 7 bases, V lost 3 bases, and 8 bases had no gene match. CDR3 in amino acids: CASSSQGVGVEAFF. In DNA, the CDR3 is TGCGCCAGCAGCTCACAGGGGGTTGGGGTTGAAGCTTTCTTT.

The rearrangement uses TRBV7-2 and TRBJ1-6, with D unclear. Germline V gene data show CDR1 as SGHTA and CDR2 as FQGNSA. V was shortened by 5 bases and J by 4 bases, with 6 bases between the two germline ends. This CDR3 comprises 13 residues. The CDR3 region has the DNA TGTGCCAGCAGCCGTCTTTATAATTCACCCCTCCACTTT. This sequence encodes CASSRLYNSPLHF.

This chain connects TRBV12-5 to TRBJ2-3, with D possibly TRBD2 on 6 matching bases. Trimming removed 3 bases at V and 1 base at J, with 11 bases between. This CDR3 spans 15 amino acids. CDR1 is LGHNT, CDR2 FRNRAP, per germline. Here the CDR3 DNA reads TGTGCTAGTGGTTTTTACGGGGGTGGCACAGATACGCAGTATTTT. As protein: CASGFYGGGTDTQYF.

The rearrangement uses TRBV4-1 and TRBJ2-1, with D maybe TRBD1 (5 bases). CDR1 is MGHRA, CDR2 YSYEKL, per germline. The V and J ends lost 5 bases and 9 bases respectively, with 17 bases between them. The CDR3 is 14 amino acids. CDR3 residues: CASSLWFGHTEQFF. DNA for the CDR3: TGCGCCAGCAGCTTGTGGTTTGGACACACTGAGCAGTTCTTC.

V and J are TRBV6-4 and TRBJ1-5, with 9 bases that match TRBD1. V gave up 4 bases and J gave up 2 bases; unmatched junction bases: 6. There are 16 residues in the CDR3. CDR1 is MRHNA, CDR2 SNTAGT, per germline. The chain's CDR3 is CASSATGGQGNQPQHF. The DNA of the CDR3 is TGTGCCAGCAGTGCTACAGGGGGCCAGGGCAATCAGCCCCAGCATTTT.

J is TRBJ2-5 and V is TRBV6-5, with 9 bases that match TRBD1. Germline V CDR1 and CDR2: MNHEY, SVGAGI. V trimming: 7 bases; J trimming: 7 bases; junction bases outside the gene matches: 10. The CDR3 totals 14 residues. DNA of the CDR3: TGTGCCAGCAAGGAGAGGACAGGGGCCGGGACCCAGTACTTC. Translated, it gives CASKERTGAGTQYF.

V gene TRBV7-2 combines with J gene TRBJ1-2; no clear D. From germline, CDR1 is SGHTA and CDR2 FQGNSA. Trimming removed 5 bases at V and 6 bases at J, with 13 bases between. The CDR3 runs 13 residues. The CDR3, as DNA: TGTGCCAGCAGCCCCGCCCAGGTCGATGGCTACACCTTC. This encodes CASSPAQVDGYTF.

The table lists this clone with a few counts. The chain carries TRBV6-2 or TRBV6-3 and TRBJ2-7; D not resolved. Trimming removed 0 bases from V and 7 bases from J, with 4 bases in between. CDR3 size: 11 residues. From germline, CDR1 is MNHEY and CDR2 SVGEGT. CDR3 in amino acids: CASSYSAEQYF. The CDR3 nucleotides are TGTGCCAGCAGTTACTCGGCAGAGCAGTACTTC.

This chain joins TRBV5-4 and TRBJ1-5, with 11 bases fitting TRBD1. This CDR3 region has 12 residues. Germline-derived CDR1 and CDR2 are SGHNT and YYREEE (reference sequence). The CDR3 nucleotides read TGTGCAAGGACAGGGGGCAGTCAGCCCCAGCATTTT. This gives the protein CARTGGSQPQHF.

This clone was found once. The chain's CDR3 is CASGEIFDEQFF. For the CDR3, the DNA is TGTGCCAGTGGGGAGATATTTGATGAGCAGTTCTTC. The chain couples TRBV2 to TRBJ2-1, with D possibly matching TRBD2 (5 bases). There are 12 residues in the CDR3. V lost 9 bases and J 8 bases, leaving 14 bases between the germline ends. Germline CDR1 and CDR2: SNHLY and FYNNEI.

CDR3 coding DNA: TGCGCCAGCAGCCAAGAATGGGGCGTTAATAACTATGGCTACACCTTC. It yields the protein CASSQEWGVNNYGYTF. This chain uses TRBV4-3 with TRBJ1-2; perhaps TRBD1 as D (5 bases). This CDR3 spans 16 amino acids. Germline CDR1 reads LGHNA; CDR2 reads YSLEER. V lost 0 bases, J lost 1 base, and 12 bases lay in between.